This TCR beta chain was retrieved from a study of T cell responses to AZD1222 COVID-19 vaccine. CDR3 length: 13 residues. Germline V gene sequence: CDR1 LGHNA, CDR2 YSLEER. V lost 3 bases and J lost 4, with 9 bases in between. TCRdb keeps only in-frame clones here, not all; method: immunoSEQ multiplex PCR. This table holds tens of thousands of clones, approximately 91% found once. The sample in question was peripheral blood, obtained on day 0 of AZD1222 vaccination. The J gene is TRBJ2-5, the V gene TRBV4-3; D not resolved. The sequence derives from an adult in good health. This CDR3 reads CASSHIVSETQYF. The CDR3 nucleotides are TGCGCCAGCAGCCATATAGTATCAGAGACCCAGTACTTC.